The 17 T cell receptor beta chains below come from one sample, sequenced in a study of blood T cell repertoires in COVID-19. The protocol was immunoSEQ multiplex PCR, while the TCRdb copy is restricted to in-frame clones and leaves out a portion. The sample records roughly 220,000 clones, around 88% being singletons. The specimen sequenced was PBMCs or T cells enriched from blood (not recorded which). The receptor set was obtained from a woman aged 45 to 65 with acute COVID-19.

The rearrangement links TRBV7-8 to TRBJ1-4, with 9 bases fitting TRBD1. There are 17 residues in the CDR3. After removal of 3 bases from V and 7 bases from J, the junction contained 12 bases not matched to a gene. CDR1 SGHVS and CDR2 FQNEAQ come from the germline V gene. The CDR3 sequence: CASSFLPPGQGGEKLFF. The DNA for the CDR3 is TGTGCCAGCAGCTTTTTACCCCCGGGACAGGGCGGTGAAAAACTGTTTTTT.

The V and J genes are TRBV7-3 and TRBJ2-3; 14 bases map to TRBD2. CDR3 length equals 16 residues. The germline V gene has CDR1 SGHTA and CDR2 FQGTGA. J lost 4 bases, V lost 4 bases, and 4 bases had no gene match. The CDR3 DNA is TGTGCCAGCAGCTCAGGACTAGCGGGAGGCCCAGATACGCAGTATTTT. Translation gives CASSSGLAGGPDTQYF.

The gene calls are TRBV29-1 and TRBJ1-4, with a tentative D call TRBD1 (6 bases). V was trimmed by 7 bases and J by 8 bases, leaving 17 bases between them. The CDR3 loop spans 13 amino acids. The germline CDR1 and CDR2 sequences are SQVTM and ANQGSEA. The CDR3 spells CSAHGPQGEKLFF. CDR3 nucleotide sequence: TGCAGCGCCCACGGGCCTCAGGGGGAAAAACTGTTTTTT.

The rearrangement uses TRBV3-1 (or the pseudogene TRBV3-2) and TRBJ2-5; tentatively, D is TRBD2 (6 bases). The germline V and J ends were trimmed by 6 bases and 4 bases, with 12 bases remaining between them. Germline V CDR1 and CDR2: LGHDT, YNNKEL (reference sequence). This CDR3 comprises 13 residues. DNA of the CDR3: TGTGCCAGCAGACACCGGGGGAGAGAGACCCAGTACTTC. Protein product: CASRHRGRETQYF.

The chain carries TRBV29-1 and TRBJ2-7; tentatively, D is TRBD1 (5 bases). V was clipped by 7 bases and J by 4 bases, with 11 bases between them. The CDR3 extends over 11 amino acids. Germline-derived CDR1 and CDR2 are SQVTM and ANQGSEA. CDR3 protein: CSARRGYEQYF. CDR3 nucleotides: TGCAGCGCCAGAAGGGGATACGAGCAGTACTTC.

The CDR3 DNA follows: TGTGCCAGCAGCTTCTTCCCCCCGGAGACCCAGTACTTC. As protein: CASSFFPPETQYF. The chain links TRBV5-5 to TRBJ2-5, with D unresolved. The CDR3 extends over 13 amino acids. The germline gives CDR1 SGHKS, CDR2 YYEKEE (reference sequence). V lost 2 bases to trimming and J lost 5 bases, with 10 bases between them.

This clone was counted a single time. This chain links TRBV3-1 (or the pseudogene TRBV3-2) with TRBJ2-3, with TRBD1 identical over 9 bases. The CDR3 is 16 amino acids. The V segment lost 3 bases and the J segment 3 bases; nucleotides outside the gene matches: 7. Germline V CDR1 and CDR2: LGHDT, YNNKEL (reference sequence). In DNA form, the CDR3 reads TGTGCCAGCAGCCACAGAGGGACAGGGAGGACAGATACGCAGTATTTT. It codes for CASSHRGTGRTDTQYF.

The chain recombines TRBV5-4 with TRBJ2-7; 11 nucleotides align to TRBD1. Trimming cost V 4 bases and J 5 bases; bases outside gene matches: 2. CDR1 is SGHNT, CDR2 YYREEE, per germline (reference sequence). The CDR3 is made up of 13 amino acids. CDR3 in amino acids: CASSRTGGDEQYF. Here the CDR3 DNA reads TGTGCCAGCAGCCGGACAGGGGGCGACGAGCAGTACTTC.

The chain recombines TRBV30 with TRBJ2-7; possible D gene TRBD1, 5 bases. The CDR3 has 13 amino acids. V dropped 2 bases and J dropped 0 bases, with 8 bases sitting between them. CDR1 and CDR2 from the germline V gene are GTSNPN and SVGIG (reference sequence). The CDR3 is CAWSQGFSYEQYF. The CDR3 DNA is TGTGCCTGGAGTCAGGGATTCTCCTACGAGCAGTACTTC.

Concerning this clone itself: Compared with germline, one end of the junction differs, possibly owing to a read error. CDR3 coding DNA: TGTGCTAGCAGCTTAGGGGGGGACACAGATACGCAGTATTTT. This sequence encodes CASSLGGDTDTQYF. The chain employs TRBV7-7 and TRBJ2-3; D might be TRBD2 (7 bases). This CDR3 is built from 14 residues. Germline lookup yields CDR1 SSHAT and CDR2 FNYEAQ (reference sequence).

V and J are TRBV7-8 and TRBJ2-7; tentative D call: TRBD2 (6 bases). CDR1 and CDR2 from the germline V gene are SGHVS and FQNEAQ. The V end was cut by 0 bases, the J end by 0 bases, with 21 bases between. The CDR3 runs 19 residues. DNA of the CDR3: TGTGCCAGCAGCTTAGCGGGGACTCTACACCTGCCCTCCTCCTACGAGCAGTACTTC. The encoded protein is CASSLAGTLHLPSSYEQYF.

The V and J genes are TRBV13 and TRBJ2-7, with a tentative D call TRBD2 (6 bases). CDR3 length equals 14 residues. The germline V gene has CDR1 PRHDT and CDR2 FYEKMQ (reference sequence). V was clipped by 5 bases and J by 6 bases, with 17 bases between them. CDR3 coding DNA: TGTGCCAGCAGCCCCCGACTAGTGTCGACCGAGCAGTACTTC. Protein: CASSPRLVSTEQYF.

The V call is TRBV2, the J call TRBJ1-2; weak D call: TRBD1 (5 bases). CDR3 length: 13 residues. Germline V gives CDR1 SNHLY, CDR2 FYNNEI. V lost 5 bases and J 2 bases, leaving 9 bases between the germline ends. This CDR3 is CASSQDTNYGYTF. The CDR3, as DNA: TGTGCCAGCAGTCAGGACACAAACTATGGCTACACCTTC.

This sequence joins TRBV28 and TRBJ2-5, with 8 bases matching TRBD2. The CDR3 sequence is 15 residues long. From germline, CDR1 is MDHEN and CDR2 SYDVKM. V gave up 7 bases and J gave up 1 base; unmatched junction bases: 8. The CDR3 DNA reads as TGTGCCAGCAAGGTCGCGGGAGGCATCCAAGAGACCCAGTACTTC. Encoded protein: CASKVAGGIQETQYF.

The V call is TRBV24-1, the J call TRBJ2-1; 7 nucleotides line up with TRBD2. Germline values: CDR1 KGHDR, CDR2 SFDVKD. V was clipped by 7 bases and J by 1 base; unmatched bases: 9. The CDR3 has 16 residues. The CDR3 sequence is CATSLRGRGSYNEQFF. The CDR3 DNA reads as TGTGCCACCAGCCTGCGGGGGAGAGGGTCCTACAATGAGCAGTTCTTC.

This chain uses TRBV11-3 with TRBJ2-1; D may be TRBD1 (6 bases). The V end lost 5 bases, the J end lost 0 bases, and 14 bases lay between the germline ends. Germline CDR1 is SGHNT and CDR2 is YENEEA. The CDR3 sequence is 16 residues long. The chain's CDR3 is CASSPNGQSSYNEQFF. The CDR3 DNA follows: TGTGCCAGCAGCCCAAACGGACAGAGCTCCTACAATGAGCAGTTCTTC.

This chain uses TRBV4-2 with TRBJ1-6; TRBD1 might be the D (6 bases). Looked up from germline, CDR1 is LGHNA and CDR2 is YNFKEQ. This CDR3 spans 17 amino acids. The V end lost 2 bases, the J end lost 5 bases, and 16 bases lay between the germline ends. The CDR3 region has the DNA TGTGCCAGCAGCCAACCCCGACAGGAAACAAATAATTCACCCCTCCACTTT. It encodes CASSQPRQETNNSPLHF.